This TCR beta chain was sequenced for a study of blood T cell repertoires in COVID-19. The wider study: Sites across the United States, Italy and Spain contributed samples from acute and convalescent COVID-19. The analysed material was cDNA or gDNA that came from T cells, B-cell-depleted T cells, or PBMCs.

In the original workflow: Amplifying reference gene primers gave estimates of nucleated cell counts. TCRdb's copy holds only in-frame clones and misses some; the assay was immunoSEQ multiplex PCR. D and trimming come from the DNA, and the V and J calls and clone size come from that table. Found here are more than 350,000 clones, about 87% of them singletons; the top ten hold 10%. It was during active infection that Seattle patients were enrolled and then longitudinally followed. This TCR was recovered from a woman in her 30s with COVID-19, enrolled during active disease. The sample was peripheral blood.

In DNA form, the CDR3 reads TGTGCCAGCAGCCCCCAGCGGGAGAGGAACACAGATACGCAGTATTTT. It specifies CASSPQRERNTDTQYF. The gene calls are TRBV5-4 and TRBJ2-3; the match to TRBD2 covers 8 bases. The CDR3 extends over 16 amino acids. V shed 4 bases and J 2 bases; nucleotides not matched to a gene: 9. Germline V gene data show CDR1 as SGHNT and CDR2 as YYREEE (reference sequence).